One sample yielded the 14 T cell receptor beta chains listed below, sequenced in a study of T-cell reconstitution after alpha-beta-depleted transplantation in children. For TCRbeta, the library was prepared with unique molecular identifiers. From the PCR reads, TCRdb called clonotypes with MiXCR, one entry per CDR3 protein. The table records some 500,000 distinct CDR3 sequences, approximately 32% of them present only once. This material consisted of PBMCs from the stem cell graft donor, taken from the stem cell graft. The receptors were gathered from a human donor who donated a stem cell graft to a child with aplastic anemia.

V is TRBV19 and J is TRBJ1-3, with TRBD1 matching 8 bases. In germline, CDR1 is LNHDA, CDR2 SQIVND (reference sequence). CDR3 length: 15 amino acids. V lost 3 bases and J lost 8; bases outside the gene matches: 9. In nucleotides, the CDR3 is TGTGCCAGTAGTATGGCTGGACAGGGTGCCGACACCATATATTTT. Its protein is CASSMAGQGADTIYF.

This chain joins TRBV28 and TRBJ1-1; a possible D gene is TRBD1 (5 bases). The CDR3 has 14 amino acids. The V gene's germline CDR1 is MDHEN and CDR2 SYDVKM. V lost 2 bases and J lost 10, with 17 bases in between. The CDR3 DNA is TGTGCCAGCAGTTTAAGTCGGGACTTAGGGCGAGCTTTCTTT. Amino acid sequence: CASSLSRDLGRAFF.

V gene TRBV29-1 combines with J gene TRBJ2-5; TRBD1 matches at 7 bases. The CDR3 loop spans 16 amino acids. Germline V CDR1 and CDR2: SQVTM, ANQGSEA. The V and J ends lost 0 bases and 1 base, in that order; junction bases with no gene match: 8. As DNA, the CDR3 is TGCAGCGTTGAAGATCTTTTCAGGGGGACCCAAGAGACCCAGTACTTC. This gives the protein CSVEDLFRGTQETQYF.

The genes are TRBV14 and TRBJ2-2; D call uncertain. Trimming left V 4 bases short and J 6 bases short, with 12 bases between. The CDR3 spans 14 residues. Germline lookup yields CDR1 SGHDN and CDR2 FVKESK. CDR3 sequence: CASSPGLLPGELFF. CDR3 nucleotides: TGTGCCAGCAGCCCTGGGCTCCTCCCCGGGGAGCTGTTTTTT.

This clonotype showed up just a few times. The genes are TRBV18 and TRBJ2-5; maybe TRBD1 (5 bases). V was pared by 6 bases and J by 4 bases, with 15 bases between. The CDR3 consists of 14 residues. Germline assignment: CDR1 KGHSH and CDR2 LQKENI. This chain's CDR3 is CASSDTSRPETQYF. CDR3 DNA sequence: TGTGCCAGCTCGGACACCTCTCGGCCAGAGACCCAGTACTTC.

The chain employs TRBV29-1 and TRBJ2-1, with 9 bases that match TRBD2. The CDR3 is 16 residues long. In germline, CDR1 is SQVTM, CDR2 ANQGSEA. J was trimmed by 0 bases and V by 2 bases; bases with no gene match: 5. CDR3 DNA sequence: TGCAGCGTTGAAAGAGATAGCGGGAGCTCCTACAATGAGCAGTTCTTC. Amino acids: CSVERDSGSSYNEQFF.

This sequence joins TRBV29-1 and TRBJ2-2; 8 bases agree with TRBD2. Germline CDR1 and CDR2: SQVTM and ANQGSEA. Trimming cost V 4 bases and J 7 bases; bases outside gene matches: 11. The CDR3 covers 15 residues. The CDR3, as DNA: TGCAGCGTTGCTTCGGGACTAGACTTGGGCGGGGAGCTGTTTTTT. As protein: CSVASGLDLGGELFF.

This clonotype came up a few times. The rearrangement joins TRBV6-1 to TRBJ1-5, with 7 bases aligning to TRBD1. V lost 5 bases and J lost 5; bases outside the gene matches: 9. The germline CDR1 and CDR2 sequences are MNHNS and SASEGT. The CDR3 totals 15 residues. The CDR3: CASSLTDRRDQPQHF. CDR3 DNA sequence: TGTGCCAGCAGTCTGACGGACAGGCGGGATCAGCCCCAGCATTTT.

The gene calls are TRBV5-6 and TRBJ1-1; a weak D match, TRBD1 (5 bases). The germline V gene has CDR1 SGHDT and CDR2 YYEEEE. This CDR3 has 14 amino acids. Trimming removed 4 bases from V and 1 base from J, with 11 bases in between. The CDR3 sequence is CASSQAGGNTEAFF. Written as DNA, the CDR3 is TGTGCCAGCAGCCAGGCCGGGGGGAACACTGAAGCTTTCTTT.

This clonotype was observed a handful of times. This rearrangement joins TRBV27 to TRBJ2-5, with 9 bases lining up with TRBD2. Germline assignment: CDR1 MNHEY and CDR2 SMNVEV (reference sequence). CDR3 size: 16 residues. Losses at the gene ends were 0 bases for V and 5 bases for J; bases not matched to a gene: 7. DNA of the CDR3: TGTGCCAGCAGTTTATCACCTAGCGGGACGAAGGAGACCCAGTACTTC. Amino acid sequence: CASSLSPSGTKETQYF.

This clonotype was counted a few times. The V and J genes are TRBV20-1 and TRBJ2-3, with 9 bases matching TRBD2. The V segment lost 3 bases and the J segment 2 bases; nucleotides outside the gene matches: 6. This CDR3 has 15 residues. From germline, CDR1 is DFQATT and CDR2 SNEGSKA (reference sequence). The CDR3 sequence: CSASIAGDATDTQYF. The CDR3 DNA sequence: TGCAGTGCTAGTATAGCGGGAGATGCCACAGATACGCAGTATTTT.

The CDR3 region is CASSEYKTGRKNTEAFF. CDR3 coding DNA: TGTGCCAGCAGTGAATATAAAACTGGCAGAAAAAACACTGAAGCTTTCTTT. V usage is TRBV25-1 and J usage is TRBJ1-1; D unresolved. The CDR3 has 17 amino acids. V dropped 0 bases and J dropped 2 bases, with 16 bases sitting between them. Germline V gene lookup returns CDR1 MGHDK and CDR2 SYGVNS.

This clonotype has just a few counts. This chain uses TRBV15 with TRBJ2-1; D gene uncertain. V shed 1 base and J shed 7 bases, with 11 bases lying between them. The CDR3 loop spans 14 amino acids. The germline gives CDR1 LNHNV, CDR2 YYDKDF (reference sequence). DNA for the CDR3: TGTGCCACCAGCAGAGGCGGCCCTTCAAATGAGCAGTTCTTC. This encodes CATSRGGPSNEQFF.

The table lists this clonotype with a few counts. The chain uses TRBV5-4 and TRBJ2-5; D gene unclear. Trimming shortened V by 0 bases and J by 5 bases, and 11 bases separated the two germline ends. The CDR3 runs to 14 residues. CDR1 and CDR2 from the germline V gene are SGHNT and YYREEE (reference sequence). The CDR3 bases are TGTGCCAGCAGCTTGGACCCCTCCTGGGAGACCCAGTACTTC. Its translation is CASSLDPSWETQYF.